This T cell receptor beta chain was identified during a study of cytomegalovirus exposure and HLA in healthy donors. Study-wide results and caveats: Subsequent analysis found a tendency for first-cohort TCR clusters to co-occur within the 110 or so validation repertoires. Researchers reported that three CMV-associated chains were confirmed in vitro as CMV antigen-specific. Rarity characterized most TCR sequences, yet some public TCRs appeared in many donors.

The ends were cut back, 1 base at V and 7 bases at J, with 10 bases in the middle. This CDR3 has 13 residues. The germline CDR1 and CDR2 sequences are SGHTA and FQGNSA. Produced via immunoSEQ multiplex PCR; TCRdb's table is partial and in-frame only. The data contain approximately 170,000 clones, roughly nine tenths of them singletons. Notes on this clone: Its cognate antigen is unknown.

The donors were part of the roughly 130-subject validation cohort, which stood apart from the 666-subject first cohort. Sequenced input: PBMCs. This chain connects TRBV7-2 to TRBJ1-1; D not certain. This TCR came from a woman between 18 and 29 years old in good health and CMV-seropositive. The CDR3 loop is CASSLDRTYEAFF. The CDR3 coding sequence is TGTGCCAGCAGCTTAGACCGCACCTATGAAGCTTTCTTT.